A selection of T cell receptor beta chains follows, all from one sample in a study of blood T cell repertoires in COVID-19. This table comes from immunoSEQ multiplex PCR, and its TCRdb copy is limited to in-frame clones, with some not included. This sample has roughly 200,000 clones, with 75% to 85% found just once. The sample consisted of PBMCs or T cells enriched from blood (not recorded which). These receptors were obtained from a middle-aged man who had recovered from COVID-19. Both conserved end residues are trimmed from each CDR3. The D gene is left open where the match is weak. Where a row states a size, it is once, few, many or the class of an expanded clone; other rows omit it.

13 once TRBJ2-1 - TRBV7-9 ASSLVRGGDNEQF
11 - TRBJ1-1 - TRBV6-5 ASSPGVWTEAF
13 - TRBJ1-1 TRBD1 TRBV5-1 ASSLERGQNTEAF
14 - TRBJ2-1 TRBD1 TRBV5-1 ASSSGGQGPYNEQF
12 - TRBJ2-5 - TRBV4-1 ASSLFQGMETQY
9 - TRBJ1-1 - TRBV7-9 ASSSNTEAF
10 - TRBJ2-7 - TRBV6-5 ASSNEGYEQY
16 - TRBJ2-3 - TRBV5-1 ASSRQPSYGDGTDTQY
13 - TRBJ1-2 TRBD1 TRBV5-1 ASSKGQGSIYGYT
11 - TRBJ1-6 - TRBV30 AWSLGSNSPLH
13 - TRBJ1-1 TRBD1 TRBV7-2 ASSVPDRGHTEAF
12 - TRBJ1-1 TRBD1 TRBV7-9 ASSLERGQGEAF
11 - TRBJ2-7 TRBD1 TRBV30 AWKGTGEREQY
13 - TRBJ2-5 - TRBV7-6 ASSMEGLPQETQY
11 few TRBJ1-1 - TRBV19 ASSMGGGTEAF
13 - TRBJ1-1 - TRBV4-1 ASSRYEAAGTEAF
14 few TRBJ1-6 TRBD1 TRBV5-1 ASSPTGTGNISPLH
13 - TRBJ1-1 TRBD1 TRBV9 ASSVGQGLVTEAF
12 - TRBJ2-7 TRBD2 TRBV5-1 ASSLGLAVYEQY
13 - TRBJ1-2 - TRBV9 ASSAGSGGAYGYT
12 - TRBJ2-5 TRBD2 TRBV7-9 ASSLGGGGETQY
13 - TRBJ1-6 TRBD1 TRBV6-5 ASRTGGAWNSPLH
12 - TRBJ1-4 - TRBV7-2 ASSRNRAAEKLF
16 - TRBJ1-1 - TRBV5-5 ASTSPAGQGRKDTEAF
14 - TRBJ1-2 - TRBV6-1 ASSVTREVANYGYT
10 - TRBJ1-6 - TRBV10-3 AISDGNSPLH
13 - TRBJ2-7 - TRBV10-3 AISGGALNDYEQY
12 few TRBJ2-7 TRBD2 TRBV11-2 ASSLGTSGHEQY
8 - TRBJ1-1 - TRBV29-1 SVGAAEAF
8 few TRBJ1-5 - TRBV28 ASGQQPQH
13 - TRBJ2-3 - TRBV6-5 ASSVPLAGRDTQY
15 - TRBJ1-2 TRBD1 TRBV2 ASRSPGQGTFDYGYT
16 - TRBJ2-6 - TRBV3-1/TRBV3-2 ASSPDLGAFSGANVLT
13 - TRBJ1-3 - TRBV3-1/TRBV3-2 ASSVPGSSGNTIY
17 - TRBJ2-6 - TRBV24-1 ATSEKRTATTSGANVLT
12 many TRBJ2-1 - TRBV10-1 ASSPHGGFNEQF
12 - TRBJ1-5 TRBD1 TRBV9 ASSAGTGVWPQH
11 - TRBJ2-1 - TRBV4-2 ASSQGEGGPQF
11 - TRBJ1-2 - TRBV29-1 SVEDRPEYGYT
13 once TRBJ1-4 - TRBV4-2 ASSQDFQRDEKLF
12 - TRBJ2-7 TRBD1 TRBV5-1 ASSSRDRGSEQY
14 - TRBJ2-7 TRBD2 TRBV5-1 ASSPRGSGRVYEQY
10 - TRBJ2-7 TRBD2 TRBV11-2 ASSHGGGEQY
13 - TRBJ2-1 TRBD2 TRBV9 ASNRLAGGYNEQF
10 - TRBJ1-3 TRBD1 TRBV29-1 SVRTGRNTIY
14 - TRBJ1-6 - TRBV23-1 ASSQSRRLYNSPLH
14 - TRBJ2-1 TRBD2 TRBV13 ASSLSGLAGVHEQF
15 - TRBJ1-5 - TRBV19 ASSIESRVYSNQPQH